This T cell receptor beta chain appears in the sequencing data of a study of early T cells in non-severe SARS-CoV-2 infection. Study-level background: Sequencing used unsorted whole-blood bulk RNA, so chains lack pairing. Findings of the study overall: Matches to VDJdb favored anti-spike CD8 responses and missed private and CD4 specificities.

The germline CDR1 and CDR2 sequences are SGDLS and YYNGEE. Trimming took 0 bases from V and 0 from J, leaving 8 bases between them. CDR3 length: 15 residues. The table lists this clonotype with many counts. Its target is not known. Unique molecular identifiers (one per individual cDNA molecule) were attached. MiXCR, run by TCRdb on the 5' RACE reads, gives a single entry per CDR3 protein. Of 80,000 to 95,000 distinct CDR3 sequences detected, 14% appear once; the ten largest clones hold approximately 9.9%. This TCR derives from an adult who was a healthcare worker with PCR-confirmed SARS-CoV-2 infection or an uninfected control (not recorded which). The sequenced sample was whole blood. This chain links TRBV9 with TRBJ2-3; D might be TRBD1 (5 bases). The chain's CDR3 is CASSVEGASTDTQYF. DNA for the CDR3: TGTGCCAGCAGCGTAGAAGGGGCCAGCACAGATACGCAGTATTTT.